This T cell receptor (beta chain) was observed in a study of T cells in Graves' hyperthyroidism and ophthalmopathy. Study-level findings and limits: Blood held most thyroid clonotypes expanded above 0.001 frequency.

This clonotype was counted at least ten times. Its antigen is not known. The V end was cut by 3 bases, the J end by 1 base, with 14 bases between. Germline V gene sequence: CDR1 DFQATT, CDR2 SNEGSKA (reference sequence). This CDR3 has 15 residues. RNA transcripts provided the source from which TCR beta CDR3 regions were amplified. Using the HTBI primer set, a first-round RT-PCR was run on the TCR CDR3. Each CDR3 protein gets one entry after TCRdb re-called the multiplex PCR reads with MiXCR. The data contain hundreds of thousands of distinct CDR3 sequences, roughly 16% of them seen just once; the ten biggest clones take up 3.8%. Hyperthyroidism had been newly diagnosed in patients aged 18 to 65, and its duration was under 2 months. Uncontrolled infection, other autoimmune disease, pregnancy or lactation excluded patients.

J is TRBJ2-3 and V is TRBV20-1, with D possibly matching TRBD2 (5 bases). Sample: blood. This clonotype was obtained from a woman aged 25 to 45 with Graves' hyperthyroidism. CDR3 nucleotide sequence: TGCAGTGCTAGTGGACTTCCCCGTCGCACAGATACGCAGTATTTT. Translation gives CSASGLPRRTDTQYF.